This is a list of T cell receptor beta chains from one sample in a study of OX40 agonist ivuxolimab in advanced cancers. The table came from immunoSEQ multiplex PCR; TCRdb's copy has only in-frame clones and leaves some out. This repertoire shows about 50,000 clones, 88% found once; its top ten account for just under 7%. Sample: CD4+ or CD8+ T cells sorted from blood, taken in a trial of the OX40 agonist ivuxolimab. Receptor source: an adult with an advanced solid tumor such as melanoma, head and neck, liver or kidney cancer. The CDR3 runs from the conserved cysteine through the conserved F or W. The order of the fields is D gene, V gene, clone size, J gene, CDR3 DNA, CDR3 protein. A D gene is named only where the DNA matches it firmly. The size field is filled for only some rows; it gives once, few, many or a size class.

.	TRBV7-9	.	TRBJ2-7	TGTGCCAGCAGCCGGGACGTAAGCTACGAGCAGTACTTC	CASSRDVSYEQYF
TRBD1	TRBV7-2	.	TRBJ2-1	TGTGCCAGCAGCCAGGGGACAGGGGGGCCTCCCATGTACAATGAGCAGTTCTTC	CASSQGTGGPPMYNEQFF
TRBD1	TRBV19	.	TRBJ1-1	TGTGCCAGTAGTAAACGGACAGGGGGATGGACTGAAGCTTTCTTT	CASSKRTGGWTEAFF
.	TRBV28	.	TRBJ1-5	TGTGCCAGCCCGAATAGCAATCAGCCCCAGCATTTT	CASPNSNQPQHF
TRBD2	TRBV9	.	TRBJ2-2	TGTGCCAGCAGCTCTAGCGGGAGTGCCGGGGAGCTGTTTTTT	CASSSSGSAGELFF
.	TRBV5-5	.	TRBJ2-7	TGTGCCAGCGGGGCATCAACCAGACAAGAATGGCAGTACTTC	CASGASTRQEWQYF
.	TRBV28	.	TRBJ1-2	TGTGCCAGCGGGATAGGGATCTCCAACTATGGCTACACCTTC	CASGIGISNYGYTF
.	TRBV12-2	.	TRBJ2-3	TGTGCAAGTCGCTCGCTACGTTGCGGCGGGAGCCAGTTGACGGGAGGGGATACGCAGTATTTT	CASRSLRCGGSQLTGGDTQYF
TRBD1	TRBV5-3	.	TRBJ1-4	TGTGCCAGAAGCGTCCTACAGGGGGCTATAGGTGAAAAACTGTTTTTT	CARSVLQGAIGEKLFF
TRBD1	TRBV5-6	few	TRBJ2-1	TGTGCCAGCAGCTTGGAGGGACAGGGGGTATACAATGAGCAGTTCTTC	CASSLEGQGVYNEQFF
TRBD1	TRBV6-6	.	TRBJ2-3	TGTGCCAGTAAGGACAGGGGGTCAGATACGCAGTATTTT	CASKDRGSDTQYF
TRBD1	TRBV5-1	.	TRBJ2-1	TGCGCCAGCAGCTGGCAACAGGGGGCGGGTGAGCAGTTCTTC	CASSWQQGAGEQFF
TRBD1	TRBV28	.	TRBJ1-1	TGTGCCAGCAGTTTAAGTACAGGGGGCACTGAAGCTTTCTTT	CASSLSTGGTEAFF
.	TRBV9	.	TRBJ2-3	TGTGCCAGCAGCGGCGGACACTACACAGATACGCAGTATTTT	CASSGGHYTDTQYF
.	TRBV14	few	TRBJ1-4	TGTGCCAGCAGCCTGGGAGGGGGAGTAAATGAAAAACTGTTTTTT	CASSLGGGVNEKLFF
.	TRBV28	.	TRBJ1-5	TGTGCCAGCAGGTGGGGCACAAATAGCAATCAGCCCCAGCATTTT	CASRWGTNSNQPQHF
TRBD2	TRBV7-2	.	TRBJ2-1	TGTGCCAGCAGCTCTGACCCCGGGACTAGCGGCCCTGAGCAGTTCTTC	CASSSDPGTSGPEQFF
.	TRBV28	.	TRBJ2-7	TGTGCCAGCAGTGGTAACTACGAGCAGTACTTC	CASSGNYEQYF
TRBD1	TRBV9	.	TRBJ2-7	TGTGCCAGCAGCCCTCTACAGGGGGCAAGTGAGCAGTACTTC	CASSPLQGASEQYF
.	TRBV6-6	medium-sized	TRBJ1-5	TGTGCCAGCAGTGGTCTGGCAGGGGAGGCATCGAGGCCCCAGCATTTT	CASSGLAGEASRPQHF
.	TRBV6-5	.	TRBJ2-3	TGTGCCAGCAGTTACCGGGACTTTCAAACAGATACGCAGTATTTT	CASSYRDFQTDTQYF
.	TRBV28	.	TRBJ2-7	TGTGCCAGCGGGCAGGGAAGATACGAGCAGTACTTC	CASGQGRYEQYF
.	TRBV15	.	TRBJ1-5	TGTGCCACCAGGGGGTCGCCGGGAGCCCAGCATTTT	CATRGSPGAQHF
.	TRBV5-4	.	TRBJ1-1	TGTGCCAGCAGCTTGGAGGGGCTTCGGACGAACACTGAAGCTTTCTTT	CASSLEGLRTNTEAFF
.	TRBV28	.	TRBJ1-5	TGTGCCAGCAGTTTCTTGGGACAAGGCAGGATCAATCAGCCCCAGCATTTT	CASSFLGQGRINQPQHF
.	TRBV10-3	.	TRBJ2-5	TGTGCCAGCGCGACAGGAGGGTCGGAGACCCAGTACTTC	CASATGGSETQYF
.	TRBV28	once	TRBJ1-1	TGTGCCAGCAGAGCACAGACACCTAACACTGAAGCTTTCTTT	CASRAQTPNTEAFF
.	TRBV10-2	.	TRBJ1-2	TGCGCCAGCAGTGGGACAGCTAACTATGGCTACACCTTC	CASSGTANYGYTF
TRBD1	TRBV10-3	.	TRBJ1-5	TGTGCCTCTCAGGGGGCACTTGGCAATCAGCCCCAGCATTTT	CASQGALGNQPQHF
TRBD2	TRBV18	.	TRBJ2-2	TGTGCCAGCTCACCCGGCGCTAGCGGAAACACCGGGGAGCTGTTTTTT	CASSPGASGNTGELFF
TRBD2	TRBV27	.	TRBJ2-7	TGTGCCAGCAGTACCCAGGGACTAGCGTTGAGCAACGAGCAGTACTTC	CASSTQGLALSNEQYF
.	TRBV27	.	TRBJ2-3	TGTGCCAGCAGTTCCGGTGCTAGCACAGATACGCAGTATTTT	CASSSGASTDTQYF
TRBD2	TRBV4-1	.	TRBJ2-7	TGCGCCAGCAGCCAACGAGTGGGCTGGACTAGCTCCTACGAGCAGTACTTC	CASSQRVGWTSSYEQYF
.	TRBV20-1	.	TRBJ2-7	TGCAGTGCTAGGGCGGAGGCCGGGCAGTACTTC	CSARAEAGQYF
.	TRBV5-4	.	TRBJ2-7	TGTGCCAGCAGCTTGGAAGGGGTCGAGCAGTACTTC	CASSLEGVEQYF
TRBD2	TRBV11-3	.	TRBJ2-1	TGTGCCAGCAGCCCGGGACTAGCGGGAGATGAGCAGTTCTTC	CASSPGLAGDEQFF
.	TRBV28	.	TRBJ1-1	TGTGCCAGCAGGAATAGACCCCCTCAGGACACTGAAGCTTTCTTT	CASRNRPPQDTEAFF
TRBD1	TRBV19	.	TRBJ2-1	TGTGCCAGTAGTCCAAGGGACAGGGGGCTACTTAGCTCCTACAATGAGCAGTTCTTC	CASSPRDRGLLSSYNEQFF
TRBD2	TRBV7-3	.	TRBJ2-3	TGTGCCAGCAGCTTAAATAGCGGGGCAAGCACAGATACGCAGTATTTT	CASSLNSGASTDTQYF
TRBD2	TRBV14	.	TRBJ2-1	TGTGCCAGCAGCCTTTATCTAGCGGGTCTGGGTGAGCAGTTCTTC	CASSLYLAGLGEQFF
.	TRBV20-1	.	TRBJ2-1	TGCAGTGCGGGTCCTAGCAATGAGCAGTTCTTC	CSAGPSNEQFF
TRBD1	TRBV5-4	.	TRBJ2-4	TGTGCCAGCAGTCCGGGACAGGGTTTTTTTGCCAAAAACATTCAGTACTTC	CASSPGQGFFAKNIQYF
TRBD1	TRBV6-1	.	TRBJ1-1	TGTGCCACTCGACAGGGAACTGAAGCTTTCTTT	CATRQGTEAFF
.	TRBV7-2	.	TRBJ2-5	TGTGCCAGCAGCCTGTACAGGGCTCAAGAGACCCAGTACTTC	CASSLYRAQETQYF
TRBD2	TRBV6-1	.	TRBJ2-7	TGTGCCAGCAAGCCTACTAGCGGGAGGTGGTACTTC	CASKPTSGRWYF
TRBD1	TRBV19	.	TRBJ2-5	TGTGCCAGTAGGCAGACAGGGGGCGCGTCTCGGGAGACCCAGTACTTC	CASRQTGGASRETQYF
.	TRBV29-1	.	TRBJ1-1	TGCAGCGTAGTACCGACAGGACACACTGAAGCTTTCTTT	CSVVPTGHTEAFF
.	TRBV27	.	TRBJ1-5	TGTGCCAGCAGTTTATCGCCGGGGCGGCTTCAGCCCCAGCATTTT	CASSLSPGRLQPQHF
TRBD2	TRBV4-1	.	TRBJ2-3	TGCGCCAGCAGCCAAGGTTTCGTGCTAGCGGGAGAGGATACGCAGTATTTT	CASSQGFVLAGEDTQYF
.	TRBV15	.	TRBJ1-2	TGTGCCACCAGCAGAGCGGGCGGATACTATGGCTACACCTTC	CATSRAGGYYGYTF
.	TRBV30	once	TRBJ1-2	TGTGCCTGGAGTGGCGGGGCTGGCTACACCTTC	CAWSGGAGYTF